Listed below are T cell receptor beta chains from one sample, sequenced in a study of blood T cell repertoires in COVID-19. Repertoires were generated with immunoSEQ multiplex PCR, while TCRdb's copy carries only in-frame clones and drops some. Among under 300,000 clones listed, around 89% were seen once. Source material: PBMCs or T cells enriched from blood (not recorded which). The receptors stem from a woman aged 18-29 years who had recovered from COVID-19. Each CDR3 is given with its conserved first and last residue. Fields, in order: D gene, V gene, J gene, clone size, CDR3 DNA, CDR3 protein. A D gene is named only where the DNA matches it firmly. Where a row states a size, it is once, few, many or the class of an expanded clone; other rows omit it.

D gene: TRBD1
V gene: TRBV27
J gene: TRBJ1-1
clone size: NA
CDR3 DNA: TGTGCCAGCAGTCACAGGACAGGGGGAGCTTTCTTT
CDR3 protein: CASSHRTGGAFF

D gene: NA
V gene: TRBV7-3
J gene: TRBJ1-1
clone size: NA
CDR3 DNA: TGTGCCAGCAGCTTAATCGGTGCGGGGGCGGGCACTGAAGCTTTCTTT
CDR3 protein: CASSLIGAGAGTEAFF

D gene: NA
V gene: TRBV12-3/TRBV12-4
J gene: TRBJ2-5
clone size: NA
CDR3 DNA: TGTGCCAGCAACGGGGGGCACCAAGAGACCCAGTACTTC
CDR3 protein: CASNGGHQETQYF

D gene: NA
V gene: TRBV30
J gene: TRBJ1-5
clone size: NA
CDR3 DNA: TGTGCCTGGAATCTGCAGGGCAATCAGCCCCAGCATTTT
CDR3 protein: CAWNLQGNQPQHF

D gene: NA
V gene: TRBV7-6
J gene: TRBJ1-5
clone size: NA
CDR3 DNA: TGTGCCAGCAGCTTGATAAGGGGAAGCAATCAGCCCCAGCATTTT
CDR3 protein: CASSLIRGSNQPQHF

D gene: NA
V gene: TRBV5-4
J gene: TRBJ1-1
clone size: once
CDR3 DNA: TGTGCCAGCAGCCTGGGAGTCATGAACACTGAAGCTTTCTTT
CDR3 protein: CASSLGVMNTEAFF

D gene: NA
V gene: TRBV11-2
J gene: TRBJ1-4
clone size: NA
CDR3 DNA: TGTGCCAGCAGCTTAGAAGGACAGCCTAATGAAAAACTGTTTTTT
CDR3 protein: CASSLEGQPNEKLFF

D gene: NA
V gene: TRBV5-1
J gene: TRBJ1-3
clone size: NA
CDR3 DNA: TGCGCCAGCAGCTTGGAGGGGCTCTCTGGAAACACCATATATTTT
CDR3 protein: CASSLEGLSGNTIYF

D gene: NA
V gene: TRBV4-1
J gene: TRBJ2-7
clone size: NA
CDR3 DNA: TGCGCCAGCAGCCAAGACCAGGGAAGGCGCGAGCAGTACTTC
CDR3 protein: CASSQDQGRREQYF

D gene: NA
V gene: TRBV19
J gene: TRBJ1-5
clone size: NA
CDR3 DNA: TGTGCCAGTAGTTTTCAGTCTTCGCCCCAGCATTTT
CDR3 protein: CASSFQSSPQHF

D gene: NA
V gene: TRBV6-1
J gene: TRBJ2-1
clone size: NA
CDR3 DNA: TGTGCCAGCAGTGACCTCGGCTACAATGAGCAGTTCTTC
CDR3 protein: CASSDLGYNEQFF

D gene: TRBD2
V gene: TRBV3-1/TRBV3-2
J gene: TRBJ2-5
clone size: NA
CDR3 DNA: TGTGCCAGCAGCCAAGGGGACTACGGAGAGACCCAGTACTTC
CDR3 protein: CASSQGDYGETQYF

D gene: NA
V gene: TRBV29-1
J gene: TRBJ1-3
clone size: NA
CDR3 DNA: TGCAGCGTTGTGGGTCAACTAGGCGGAAACACCATATATTTT
CDR3 protein: CSVVGQLGGNTIYF

D gene: TRBD1
V gene: TRBV4-1
J gene: TRBJ1-4
clone size: NA
CDR3 DNA: TGCGCCAGCAGCCGTACCAATGACAGGGCCCTGAATGAAAAACTGTTTTTT
CDR3 protein: CASSRTNDRALNEKLFF

D gene: NA
V gene: TRBV7-9
J gene: TRBJ1-4
clone size: NA
CDR3 DNA: TGTGCCAGCAGCTTAGCTACAGACCTCCAAGAAAAACTGTTTTTT
CDR3 protein: CASSLATDLQEKLFF

D gene: NA
V gene: TRBV11-2
J gene: TRBJ2-7
clone size: NA
CDR3 DNA: TGTGCCAGCAGCTTTGAGATCACAGGCGAGCAGTACTTC
CDR3 protein: CASSFEITGEQYF

D gene: NA
V gene: TRBV18
J gene: TRBJ1-6
clone size: NA
CDR3 DNA: TGTGCCAGCTCCACCCTCCCGGGTTCCTATAATTCACCCCTCCACTTT
CDR3 protein: CASSTLPGSYNSPLHF

D gene: NA
V gene: TRBV6-5
J gene: TRBJ2-7
clone size: NA
CDR3 DNA: TGTGCCAGCAGTTCCCGGCCCTACGAGGGCTACGAGCAGTACTTC
CDR3 protein: CASSSRPYEGYEQYF

D gene: NA
V gene: TRBV7-2
J gene: TRBJ2-1
clone size: NA
CDR3 DNA: TGTGCCAGCAGCTCACAGGCCGGCTACAATGAGCAGTTCTTC
CDR3 protein: CASSSQAGYNEQFF

D gene: NA
V gene: TRBV5-1
J gene: TRBJ2-7
clone size: NA
CDR3 DNA: TGCGCCAGCAGCTCGGGACTGACCTACGAGCAGTACTTC
CDR3 protein: CASSSGLTYEQYF

D gene: NA
V gene: TRBV21-1
J gene: TRBJ1-6
clone size: NA
CDR3 DNA: TGTGCCAGCAGCAATACAGGGTTTTTGGCCAAAAGTTCACCCCTCCACTTT
CDR3 protein: CASSNTGFLAKSSPLHF

D gene: NA
V gene: TRBV28
J gene: TRBJ1-2
clone size: NA
CDR3 DNA: TGTGCCAGCAGTTCAGTGAGCGGCGGCACCTTC
CDR3 protein: CASSSVSGGTF

D gene: NA
V gene: TRBV27
J gene: TRBJ2-1
clone size: NA
CDR3 DNA: TGTGCCAGCAGTTTGGAGAGGTCCTACAATGAGCAGTTCTTC
CDR3 protein: CASSLERSYNEQFF

D gene: NA
V gene: TRBV5-1
J gene: TRBJ2-3
clone size: NA
CDR3 DNA: TGCGCCAGCAGCTTGCGAAGCGCAGATACGCAGTATTTT
CDR3 protein: CASSLRSADTQYF

D gene: NA
V gene: TRBV1
J gene: TRBJ2-7
clone size: NA
CDR3 DNA: TGCACCAGCAGCCCCCTCTGGGCGGGGGGCTACCTTCCTAAAAACGAGCAGTACTTC
CDR3 protein: CTSSPLWAGGYLPKNEQYF

D gene: NA
V gene: TRBV11-2
J gene: TRBJ1-2
clone size: NA
CDR3 DNA: TGTGCCAGCAGCTTAGGTGCGGCTAACTATGGCTACACCTTC
CDR3 protein: CASSLGAANYGYTF

D gene: TRBD1
V gene: TRBV9
J gene: TRBJ1-6
clone size: once
CDR3 DNA: TGTGCCAGCAGCGGGGGGACAGGGAATAATTCACCCCTCCACTTT
CDR3 protein: CASSGGTGNNSPLHF

D gene: NA
V gene: TRBV23-1
J gene: TRBJ1-3
clone size: NA
CDR3 DNA: TGCGCCAGCAGTCAAGCGGACAGAGGAAACACCATATATTTT
CDR3 protein: CASSQADRGNTIYF

D gene: NA
V gene: TRBV7-2
J gene: TRBJ2-5
clone size: once
CDR3 DNA: TGTGCCGCTTCCCCCGAATCATTCGGGGAGACCCAGTACTTC
CDR3 protein: CAASPESFGETQYF

D gene: NA
V gene: TRBV5-1
J gene: TRBJ2-7
clone size: NA
CDR3 DNA: TGCGCCAGCAGCTTGCGGGGAGTTCCCTACGAGCAGTACTTC
CDR3 protein: CASSLRGVPYEQYF

D gene: NA
V gene: TRBV2
J gene: TRBJ1-6
clone size: once
CDR3 DNA: TGTGCCACCCGGCCGGGGGAGGGGAATTCACCCCTCCACTTT
CDR3 protein: CATRPGEGNSPLHF

D gene: NA
V gene: TRBV10-3
J gene: TRBJ1-2
clone size: NA
CDR3 DNA: TGTGCCACCACCGGACGAGTGGCCGAGGGTGGCTACACCTTC
CDR3 protein: CATTGRVAEGGYTF

D gene: TRBD1
V gene: TRBV18
J gene: TRBJ1-6
clone size: NA
CDR3 DNA: TGTGCCAGCTCACCACGCCAGGGGGCAATAGGTTCACCCCTCCACTTT
CDR3 protein: CASSPRQGAIGSPLHF

D gene: NA
V gene: TRBV3-1/TRBV3-2
J gene: TRBJ1-1
clone size: NA
CDR3 DNA: TGTGCCAGCAGCCAAGGGGGCCACCTTAACACTGAAGCTTTCTTT
CDR3 protein: CASSQGGHLNTEAFF

D gene: NA
V gene: TRBV3-1/TRBV3-2
J gene: TRBJ2-5
clone size: once
CDR3 DNA: TGTGCCAGCAGCCAAGGCGTCGGAGAAGAGACCCAGTACTTC
CDR3 protein: CASSQGVGEETQYF

D gene: NA
V gene: TRBV7-2
J gene: TRBJ1-3
clone size: once
CDR3 DNA: TGTGCCAGCAGCTTTTCGGGGGTTGCTGGAAACACCATATATTTT
CDR3 protein: CASSFSGVAGNTIYF

D gene: NA
V gene: TRBV5-1
J gene: TRBJ1-5
clone size: NA
CDR3 DNA: TGCGCCAGCAGGGAAGGGACAAGCAATCAGCCCCAGCATTTT
CDR3 protein: CASREGTSNQPQHF

D gene: NA
V gene: TRBV5-1
J gene: TRBJ2-7
clone size: NA
CDR3 DNA: TGCGCCAGCAGCTCCTTTGCGGGTCCCTACCCTTCGGGCGAGCAGTACTTC
CDR3 protein: CASSSFAGPYPSGEQYF

D gene: NA
V gene: TRBV14
J gene: TRBJ2-7
clone size: NA
CDR3 DNA: TGTGCCAGCAGCTATTTCAGGGACTCCTACGAGCAGTACTTC
CDR3 protein: CASSYFRDSYEQYF

D gene: NA
V gene: TRBV1
J gene: TRBJ1-2
clone size: NA
CDR3 DNA: TGCACCAGCAGCCCGGGGAGGAGAGATGGCTACACCTTC
CDR3 protein: CTSSPGRRDGYTF

D gene: TRBD1
V gene: TRBV29-1
J gene: TRBJ1-4
clone size: NA
CDR3 DNA: TGCAGCGCGGAGACAGGGGGAAACGAAAAACTGTTTTTT
CDR3 protein: CSAETGGNEKLFF

D gene: TRBD1
V gene: TRBV6-5
J gene: TRBJ1-2
clone size: NA
CDR3 DNA: TGTGCCAGCAGGGACAGGGTCGACTATGGCTACACCTTC
CDR3 protein: CASRDRVDYGYTF